Given below is one T cell receptor (beta chain) in context. As for time point: newly diagnosed GD, antithyroid drugs for less than 3 months. PBMCs were the source of the RNA used for TCR sequencing. In this cohort, patients came from an endocrinology department located in Xi'an, China. These data belong to a study of regulatory T cells in long-lasting Graves disease. Through Arm-PCR of CDR3 regions and iRepertoire HTBI primers, TCR beta libraries were built. TCRdb re-called the multiplex PCR reads through MiXCR, storing one row per CDR3 protein. The repertoire holds around 400,000 distinct CDR3 sequences, with 15% as singletons. A further study also used this sample, focusing on T cells in Graves' hyperthyroidism and ophthalmopathy. This second report adds: First-round RT-PCR targeting the TCR CDR3 was performed with the HTBI primer set.

The sequence derives from a woman aged 40 to 55 with Graves disease. The sample was peripheral blood mononuclear cells (PBMCs), taken at new diagnosis, from a patient treated with antithyroid drugs.

This chain's CDR3 is CAWSVRGRWGEQFF. The CDR3, as DNA: TGTGCCTGGAGTGTACGAGGCCGGTGGGGTGAGCAGTTCTTC. This sequence joins TRBV30 and TRBJ2-1, with D hard to call. The CDR3 totals 14 residues. V lost 0 bases, J lost 9 bases, and 15 bases lay in between. Per germline, CDR1 GTSNPN and CDR2 SVGIG (reference sequence).